This T cell receptor beta chain was sequenced during a study of control samples from healthy donors and cancer patients (dated by TCRdb to between 2020 and 2021). Reading from cysteine to phenylalanine, the CDR3 counts 17 amino acids. Only the CDR3 portion is preserved as DNA: 51 bases, with reading frame beginning at the first base. Based on the germline V gene (reference sequence), the CDR1 and CDR2 sequences are DFQATT and SNEGSKA. V is trimmed back by 3 bases and J by 0 bases, and the junction contains 14 bases that no gene match accounts for. In regard to this clone: It lacks a known antigen. The sample holds no much larger clone one base away, and base qualities are not on file.

Library construction relied on the immunoSEQ multiplex PCR assay. The clones in this table, taken by TCRdb from immuneACCESS, are in-frame only. Not every clone is retained; where verified, under half of the shortfall comes from an unresolved V gene, and the cause of the rest is unknown. The sample data list 150,000 to 200,000 clones, and roughly 90% of these were observed just once. The ten most abundant clones make up 0.55% to 0.7% of the sample. Material: blood. The TCR comes from a woman under 40 in good health. The sequence joins TRBV20-1 to TRBJ2-7; TRBD2 fits 7 bases in the junction. The CDR3 here reads CSASRGSSGYHSYEQYF. The DNA reads TGCAGTGCTAGTCGGGGATCTAGCGGTTACCACTCCTACGAGCAGTACTTC.